This TCR beta chain was captured by sequencing in a study of blood T cell repertoires in COVID-19. Study in general: Collection of acute and convalescent COVID-19 samples took place in the United States, Italy and Spain. The cDNA or gDNA used as material had been derived from T cells, B-cell-depleted T cells, or PBMCs.

V was cut by 2 bases and J by 5 bases, with 13 bases left in between. The germline V gene has CDR1 LGHDT and CDR2 YNNKEL (reference sequence). CDR3 length: 15 amino acids. Libraries were prepared by immunoSEQ multiplex PCR; TCRdb keeps only in-frame clonotypes and omits some of them. The sample has around 270,000 clones; about 80% are singletons. This clone has a handful of counts. The V and J genes are TRBV3-1 (or the pseudogene TRBV3-2) and TRBJ2-1; no reliable D call. This sequence was found in a person aged 70 to 79 with COVID-19, enrolled during active disease. The sample comprised peripheral blood. The CDR3 sequence: CASSQSGSIHNEQFF. CDR3 DNA: TGTGCCAGCAGCCAATCAGGTAGTATCCACAATGAGCAGTTCTTC.